This is a list of T cell receptor beta chains from one sample in a study of T cell changes during pregnancy in multiple sclerosis. Assay: immunoSEQ multiplex PCR; the TCRdb copy retains only in-frame clones and omits some. The table shows 60,000 to 85,000 clones, with under 95% occurring only once. Sequenced material: peripheral blood, taken in the second trimester of pregnancy. The origin of the receptors is a female donor in good health, enrolled as a control in a pregnancy study. The CDR3 runs from the conserved cysteine through the conserved F or W. The D gene is left open where the match is weak. Size tells how often a clone was seen (once, few, many) or the class of an expanded clone, and some rows leave it out.

d_call j_call v_call cdr3_length clone_size cdr3_aa cdr3_nt
- TRBJ2-7 TRBV7-2 14 - CASSLALETYEQYF TGTGCCAGCAGCTTAGCTTTAGAGACCTACGAGCAGTACTTC
TRBD2 TRBJ2-5 TRBV5-4 16 - CASSPGLAAYQETQYF TGTGCCAGCAGCCCGGGACTAGCGGCTTACCAAGAGACCCAGTACTTC
TRBD2 TRBJ2-5 TRBV9 13 - CASSVEGRGTQYF TGTGCCAGCAGCGTAGAGGGGAGGGGGACCCAGTACTTC
- TRBJ2-6 TRBV4-1 15 - CASSEGHTGANVLTF TGCGCCAGCAGCGAAGGACACACCGGGGCCAACGTCCTGACTTTC
- TRBJ1-5 TRBV5-5 15 - CASSLTEGRYQPQHF TGTGCCAGCAGCCTTACAGAGGGTAGGTATCAGCCCCAGCATTTT
- TRBJ2-7 TRBV28 9 - CASGHEQYF TGTGCCAGCGGCCACGAGCAGTACTTC
- TRBJ2-7 TRBV25-1 16 - CASSGRTYRSSYEQYF TGTGCCAGCAGTGGCCGCACGTATCGGAGCTCCTACGAGCAGTACTTC
- TRBJ1-5 TRBV28 15 - CASSLFARGNQPQHF TGTGCCAGCAGTTTATTTGCCAGGGGCAATCAGCCCCAGCATTTT
- TRBJ2-2 TRBV7-2 14 - CASSLGGLTGELFF TGTGCCAGCAGCCTAGGGGGGCTCACCGGGGAGCTGTTTTTT
TRBD1 TRBJ2-5 TRBV9 16 - CASSVSGQGGGETQYF TGTGCCAGCAGCGTTTCGGGACAGGGTGGGGGGGAGACCCAGTACTTC
TRBD2 TRBJ2-1 TRBV6-5 12 once CASRTPGGPQFF TGTGCCAGCAGAACGCCGGGAGGACCTCAGTTCTTC
- TRBJ1-4 TRBV30 14 - CAWSVGGQKRKLFF TGTGCCTGGAGTGTCGGCGGGCAGAAGAGAAAACTGTTTTTT
- TRBJ2-7 TRBV7-6 14 - CASSSQGFAFEQYF TGTGCCAGCAGCTCGCAGGGGTTTGCATTCGAGCAGTACTTC
- TRBJ1-1 TRBV23-1 18 once CASSQSVRAGRRDTEAFF TGCGCCAGCAGTCAATCAGTGAGGGCTGGCAGGAGGGACACTGAAGCTTTCTTT
- TRBJ2-5 TRBV5-1 14 - CASTTQGLQETQYF TGCGCCAGCACCACACAGGGCCTCCAAGAGACCCAGTACTTC
- TRBJ1-5 TRBV4-1 15 - CASSKSHRANQPQHF TGCGCCAGCAGCAAATCTCACAGGGCTAATCAGCCCCAGCATTTT
- TRBJ1-3 TRBV9 14 - CASSRGWEINTIYF TGTGCCAGCAGCCGGGGTTGGGAGATAAACACCATATATTTT
TRBD1 TRBJ2-1 TRBV13 17 - CASSYLQGATIYNEQFF TGTGCCAGCAGCTATCTACAGGGGGCAACGATATACAATGAGCAGTTCTTC
TRBD1 TRBJ1-6 TRBV6-6 14 - CASSQTGASSPLHF TGTGCCAGCAGCCAAACAGGGGCCAGCTCACCCCTCCACTTT
TRBD1 TRBJ1-3 TRBV6-1 16 - CASSEIDRVSGNTIYF TGTGCCAGCAGTGAGATAGACAGGGTCTCTGGAAACACCATATATTTT